One and the same sample provided the 21 T cell receptor beta chains below, sequenced in a study of shared clonotypes between healthy human individuals. Clones were read by immunoSEQ multiplex PCR, and TCRdb kept only the in-frame ones, dropping some. In the table there are about 2 million clones, around 95% of which are singletons. The sample taken for sequencing was naive CD4+ T cells sorted from blood. As for subset: CD45RA+ positively selected. The receptor set was obtained from a man between 18 and 29 years old in good health.

The genes are TRBV2 and TRBJ1-2; D remains unclear. The CDR3 runs 15 residues. The germline V gene has CDR1 SNHLY and CDR2 FYNNEI. Trimming cost V 3 bases and J 2 bases, with 13 bases left between them. This CDR3 is CASSDPPLPNYGYTF. The CDR3 bases are TGTGCCAGCAGTGATCCCCCGCTGCCCAACTATGGCTACACCTTC.

The chain employs TRBV6-1 and TRBJ1-1, with 11 nucleotides matching TRBD1. Germline-derived CDR1 and CDR2 are MNHNS and SASEGT. Trimming removed 7 bases from V and 5 bases from J; junction bases left unmatched: 6. The CDR3 runs to 14 residues. The CDR3, as DNA: TGTGCCAGCACTCGGGACAGGGGGGGAACTGAAGCTTTCTTT. The encoded protein is CASTRDRGGTEAFF.

CDR3 sequence (DNA): TGTGCCATACAGACTAGCGGGGGGGAGGCAGATACGCAGTATTTT. It encodes CAIQTSGGEADTQYF. This chain connects TRBV10-3 to TRBJ2-3; 14 positions agree with TRBD2. Per the germline V gene, CDR1 is ENHRY and CDR2 is SYGVKD. The trim removed 9 bases at V and 4 bases at J, leaving 6 bases unmatched. This CDR3 contains 15 residues.

CDR3 loop: CAWSVVSGNGNTIYF. The CDR3 coding sequence is TGTGCCTGGAGTGTAGTATCGGGCAACGGAAACACCATATATTTT. The chain has TRBV30 and TRBJ1-3; D gene unclear. This CDR3 contains 15 residues. Germline-derived CDR1 and CDR2 are GTSNPN and SVGIG (reference sequence). The V end was cut by 0 bases, the J end by 4 bases, with 13 bases between.

The chain combines TRBV5-1 with TRBJ1-6; D is possibly TRBD1 (5 bases). The CDR3 has 16 amino acids. Germline V lookup: CDR1 SGHRS, CDR2 YFSETQ. V was clipped by 0 bases and J by 6 bases, with 13 bases between them. CDR3 DNA sequence: TGCGCCAGCAGCTTGGATCCGGGGCCAGGTAATTCACCCCTCCACTTT. This encodes CASSLDPGPGNSPLHF.

The V call is TRBV6-6, the J call TRBJ2-7; D is perhaps TRBD1 or TRBD2 (5 bases each). The CDR3 runs to 15 residues. Per the germline V gene, CDR1 is MNHNY and CDR2 is SVGAGI (reference sequence). Trimming took 5 bases from V and 4 from J, leaving 18 bases between them. The CDR3 sequence: CASSPPGTAGYEQYF. The DNA of the CDR3 is TGTGCCAGCAGTCCGCCCGGGACGGCCGGGTACGAGCAGTACTTC.

DNA of the CDR3: TGTGCCAGCAGTTCCCGGGCCAAGGGTGAAGCTTTCTTT. It yields the protein CASSSRAKGEAFF. The chain links TRBV6-5 to TRBJ1-1, with D hard to call. V lost 4 bases to trimming and J lost 7 bases, with 13 bases between them. The CDR3 is 13 amino acids. Germline V CDR1 and CDR2: MNHEY, SVGAGI.

J is TRBJ2-7 and V is TRBV27; 7 bases are shared with TRBD1. J was trimmed by 1 base and V by 7 bases; bases with no gene match: 7. The CDR3 length is 14 residues. The V gene's germline CDR1 is MNHEY and CDR2 SMNVEV (reference sequence). CDR3 sequence: CASTAYRGSYEQYF. The CDR3 DNA is TGTGCCAGCACGGCCTACAGGGGATCCTACGAGCAGTACTTC.

The chain has TRBV5-1 and TRBJ1-4; a weak D match, TRBD1 (6 bases). The ends were cut back, 1 base at V and 3 bases at J, with 10 bases in the middle. This CDR3 region has 15 residues. Germline-derived CDR1 and CDR2 are SGHRS and YFSETQ. CDR3 region: CASSLWGAPNEKLFF. The CDR3 DNA reads TGCGCCAGCAGCTTGTGGGGGGCTCCTAATGAAAAACTGTTTTTT.

The chain combines TRBV21-1 with TRBJ2-7; the DNA was not used to check the table's D call, TRBD1. TRBV21-1 is reported as a pseudogene. The CDR3 is 16 residues long. The CDR3 DNA is TGTGCCAGCAGCCCGGGACAAGGGGACATCTCCTACGAGCAGTACTTC. Translated, it gives CASSPGQGDISYEQYF.

The V call is TRBV5-6, the J call TRBJ2-3, with D tentatively TRBD2 (6 bases). Germline assignment: CDR1 SGHDT and CDR2 YYEEEE. V lost 4 bases, J lost 2 bases, and 17 bases lay in between. The CDR3 runs to 16 residues. Here the CDR3 reads CASSLWRGSVTDTQYF. The CDR3, as DNA: TGTGCCAGCAGCCTATGGCGGGGAAGTGTCACAGATACGCAGTATTTT.

The rearrangement joins TRBV6-6 to TRBJ1-2; 7 bases line up with TRBD1. CDR3 size: 14 residues. Germline V lookup: CDR1 MNHNY, CDR2 SVGAGI (reference sequence). Germline trimming cut 6 bases from V and 4 bases from J; bases unmatched to any gene: 8. Written as DNA, the CDR3 is TGTGCCAGCAGACCAGACGGGACAGCCTATGGCTACACCTTC. This translates into CASRPDGTAYGYTF.

This chain joins TRBV10-2 and TRBJ2-1; no firm D call. Germline CDR1 and CDR2: WSHSY and SAAADI. The CDR3 runs to 12 residues. Trimming took off 8 bases at V and 4 bases at J, with 9 bases between the two ends. This chain's CDR3 is CASQYRYNEQFF. The CDR3 region has the DNA TGCGCCAGCCAGTACCGTTACAATGAGCAGTTCTTC.

The chain joins TRBV5-1 to TRBJ2-1, with 12 bases fitting TRBD1. Germline V gives CDR1 SGHRS, CDR2 YFSETQ. J lost 4 bases, V lost 3 bases, and 14 bases had no gene match. The CDR3 contains 19 residues. The CDR3 DNA reads TGCGCCAGCAGCTCCTCTGGGACAGGGGGCTCAAGGGGATACAATGAGCAGTTCTTC. Translated: CASSSSGTGGSRGYNEQFF.

The rearrangement uses TRBV30 and TRBJ1-3; maybe TRBD1 (5 bases). Germline V gives CDR1 GTSNPN, CDR2 SVGIG (reference sequence). The CDR3 spans 15 residues. The V gene lost 1 base and the J gene lost 3 bases, with 13 bases spanning the gap. CDR3 protein: CAWSAAGSVGNTIYF. CDR3 nucleotides: TGTGCCTGGAGTGCCGCAGGGTCAGTTGGAAACACCATATATTTT. Using reference TRBV30 and TRBJ1-3 for the parts outside the CDR3, the full variable domain is SQTIHQWPATLVQPVGSPLSLECTVEGTSNPNLYWYRQAAGRGLQLLFYSVGIGQISSEVPQNLSASRPQDRQFILSSKKLLLSDSGFYLCAWSAAGSVGNTIYFGEGSWLTVV.

This rearrangement joins TRBV7-2 to TRBJ2-5; D is undetermined. The CDR3 spans 14 residues. Between the trimmed V and J ends, which lost 4 bases and 2 bases, there was a span of 11 bases. The germline V gene has CDR1 SGHTA and CDR2 FQGNSA. The chain's CDR3 is CASSSSTKQETQYF. The DNA for the CDR3 is TGTGCCAGCAGCTCATCAACAAAACAAGAGACCCAGTACTTC. The full variable domain, completed using reference TRBV7-2 and TRBJ2-5, is GAGVSQSPSNKVTEKGKDVELRCDPISGHTALYWYRQSLGQGLEFLIYFQGNSAPDKSGLPSDRFSAERTGGSVSTLTIQRTQQEDSAVYLCASSSSTKQETQYFGPGTRLLVL.

The chain is built from TRBV9 and TRBJ2-1, with 11 bases aligning to TRBD1. Germline lookup yields CDR1 SGDLS and CDR2 YYNGEE. This CDR3 has 16 residues. The V and J ends lost 3 bases and 4 bases, in that order; junction bases with no gene match: 6. The CDR3 sequence: CASSGGTGGLYNEQFF. Here the CDR3 DNA reads TGTGCCAGCAGCGGCGGGACAGGGGGTCTTTACAATGAGCAGTTCTTC.

The rearrangement links TRBV29-1 to TRBJ2-3; 10 nucleotides align to TRBD1. There are 16 residues in the CDR3. From germline, CDR1 is SQVTM and CDR2 ANQGSEA. V dropped 8 bases and J dropped 4; count of bases not matched to a gene: 15. The CDR3 sequence is CSFMWAAGTGADTQYF. The DNA of the CDR3 is TGCAGCTTTATGTGGGCGGCCGGGACAGGGGCAGATACGCAGTATTTT.

As concerns this clone: Other DNA sequences within the sample encode an identical CDR3. The rearrangement links TRBV5-4 to TRBJ2-7; 10 bases map to TRBD1. The CDR3 spans 15 residues. Germline V gives CDR1 SGHNT, CDR2 YYREEE (reference sequence). V lost 4 bases to trimming and J lost 1 base; unmatched junction nucleotides: 5. The CDR3 bases are TGTGCCAGCAGCCTGGGGACAGGGGTTTCCTACGAGCAGTACTTC. Translating gives CASSLGTGVSYEQYF.

Note on this clone: Other DNA sequences from this sample encode an identical CDR3 as well. V gene TRBV2 combines with J gene TRBJ1-2, with TRBD1 matching over 7 bases. The CDR3 is made up of 14 amino acids. The ends lost 6 bases at V and 1 base at J; junction bases unmatched: 5. Germline CDR1 is SNHLY and CDR2 is FYNNEI. The CDR3 DNA sequence: TGTGCCAGCAGCTTACAGGGGAGTAACTATGGCTACACCTTC. As protein: CASSLQGSNYGYTF.

The gene calls are TRBV27 and TRBJ1-4; 7 bases agree with TRBD1. The CDR3 consists of 14 residues. Germline CDR1 MNHEY, CDR2 SMNVEV (reference sequence). Germline trimming cut 6 bases from V and 4 bases from J; bases unmatched to any gene: 5. This CDR3 reads CASSRQGLNEKLFF. The CDR3, as DNA: TGTGCCAGCAGCCGACAGGGACTTAATGAAAAACTGTTTTTT.